The rows below give T cell receptor beta chains drawn from one sample of a study of regulatory T cells in long-lasting Graves disease. TCRdb re-derived calls from the multiplex PCR reads in MiXCR, one entry per CDR3 protein. The sample has 400,000 to 450,000 distinct CDR3 sequences, about a sixth seen once. The same data also contributed to another study, on T cells in Graves' hyperthyroidism and ophthalmopathy.

The source was peripheral blood mononuclear cells (PBMCs), collected at new diagnosis, from a patient treated with antithyroid drugs. All receptors derive from a young woman with Graves disease. The CDR3 runs from the conserved cysteine through the conserved F or W. The D gene is left open where the match is weak. Clone size is shown for a subset of rows, as once, few, many or a class of expanded clone.

CDR3 protein: CASSPQEGGWGMYEQFF
CDR3 DNA: TGTGCCAGTAGCCCACAAGAGGGGGGTTGGGGTATGTATGAGCAGTTCTTC
CDR3 length: 17
D gene: -
J gene: TRBJ2-1
clone size: -
V gene: TRBV19

CDR3 protein: CATSRPGLAAETQYF
CDR3 DNA: TGTGCCACCAGCCGACCGGGACTAGCAGCTGAGACCCAGTACTTC
CDR3 length: 15
D gene: TRBD2
J gene: TRBJ2-5
clone size: many
V gene: TRBV15

CDR3 protein: CSARETRIGSNQPQHF
CDR3 DNA: TGCAGTGCTAGGGAGACGAGAATTGGTAGCAATCAGCCCCAGCATTTT
CDR3 length: 16
D gene: -
J gene: TRBJ1-5
clone size: few
V gene: TRBV20-1

CDR3 protein: CASLSRSYSSYEQYF
CDR3 DNA: TGTGCCAGCTTATCCCGGTCTTATAGCTCCTACGAGCAGTACTTC
CDR3 length: 15
D gene: -
J gene: TRBJ2-7
clone size: -
V gene: TRBV6-1

CDR3 protein: CASSYGGRSYEQYF
CDR3 DNA: TGTGCCAGCAGTTACGGGGGGAGGTCCTACGAGCAGTACTTC
CDR3 length: 14
D gene: -
J gene: TRBJ2-7
clone size: many
V gene: TRBV6-2/TRBV6-3

CDR3 protein: CASSFAYTEAFF
CDR3 DNA: TGTGCCAGCAGTTTCGCGTACACTGAAGCTTTCTTT
CDR3 length: 12
D gene: -
J gene: TRBJ1-1
clone size: -
V gene: TRBV12-3/TRBV12-4

CDR3 protein: CASSYLAPSYNEQFF
CDR3 DNA: TGTGCCAGCAGCTACCTAGCGCCCTCCTACAATGAGCAGTTCTTC
CDR3 length: 15
D gene: -
J gene: TRBJ2-1
clone size: -
V gene: TRBV7-8

CDR3 protein: CASSQTSSIGEQYF
CDR3 DNA: TGCGCCAGCAGCCAAACCTCTAGCATAGGCGAGCAGTACTTC
CDR3 length: 14
D gene: -
J gene: TRBJ2-7
clone size: many
V gene: TRBV4-3

CDR3 protein: CASSLSRDGDTQYF
CDR3 DNA: TGTGCCAGCAGCTTATCCAGGGATGGAGATACGCAGTATTTT
CDR3 length: 14
D gene: -
J gene: TRBJ2-3
clone size: few
V gene: TRBV7-9

CDR3 protein: CAISERSGDGDTF
CDR3 DNA: TGTGCCATCAGTGAGAGGTCAGGGGATGGCGACACCTTC
CDR3 length: 13
D gene: -
J gene: TRBJ1-2
clone size: -
V gene: TRBV10-3

CDR3 protein: CASSLQHEQYF
CDR3 DNA: TGTGCCAGCAGTTTGCAGCACGAGCAGTACTTC
CDR3 length: 11
D gene: -
J gene: TRBJ2-7
clone size: once
V gene: TRBV6-9

CDR3 protein: CATSDRRGGDTQYF
CDR3 DNA: TGTGCCACCAGTGACCGACGTGGGGGGGATACGCAGTATTTT
CDR3 length: 14
D gene: -
J gene: TRBJ2-3
clone size: -
V gene: TRBV24-1

CDR3 protein: CASSGLLSGANVLTF
CDR3 DNA: TGTGCCAGCAGCGGACTGCTCTCTGGGGCCAACGTCCTGACTTTC
CDR3 length: 15
D gene: -
J gene: TRBJ2-6
clone size: -
V gene: TRBV25-1

CDR3 protein: CARYSGPWNEQFF
CDR3 DNA: TGTGCCAGGTATAGCGGTCCCTGGAATGAGCAGTTCTTC
CDR3 length: 13
D gene: -
J gene: TRBJ2-1
clone size: -
V gene: TRBV6-2/TRBV6-3

CDR3 protein: CASSGTGSLDTQYF
CDR3 DNA: TGTGCCAGCAGTGGGACAGGGTCGTTAGATACGCAGTATTTT
CDR3 length: 14
D gene: TRBD1
J gene: TRBJ2-3
clone size: many
V gene: TRBV6-1

CDR3 protein: CASSDLDAGGYTF
CDR3 DNA: TGTGCCAGCAGCGACCTTGATGCAGGTGGCTACACCTTC
CDR3 length: 13
D gene: -
J gene: TRBJ1-2
clone size: many
V gene: TRBV5-8

CDR3 protein: CASSQEWFRREEGEQYF
CDR3 DNA: TGCGCCAGCAGCCAAGAATGGTTCCGGCGGGAGGAGGGGGAGCAGTACTTC
CDR3 length: 17
D gene: TRBD2
J gene: TRBJ2-7
clone size: few
V gene: TRBV4-3

CDR3 protein: CASSFYGTAEAFF
CDR3 DNA: TGTGCCAGCAGTTTTTATGGGACGGCTGAAGCTTTCTTT
CDR3 length: 13
D gene: -
J gene: TRBJ1-1
clone size: -
V gene: TRBV6-9

CDR3 protein: CASSLERGHTGELFF
CDR3 DNA: TGTGCCAGCAGCTTGGAGAGGGGCCACACCGGGGAGCTGTTTTTT
CDR3 length: 15
D gene: -
J gene: TRBJ2-2
clone size: few
V gene: TRBV11-2

CDR3 protein: CASSPTGGLWGNTEAFF
CDR3 DNA: TGTGCCAGCTCACCTACAGGGGGTCTATGGGGGAACACTGAAGCTTTCTTT
CDR3 length: 17
D gene: TRBD1
J gene: TRBJ1-1
clone size: many
V gene: TRBV18

CDR3 protein: CASKVNTGELFF
CDR3 DNA: TGTGCCAGCAAGGTGAACACCGGGGAGCTGTTTTTT
CDR3 length: 12
D gene: -
J gene: TRBJ2-2
clone size: many
V gene: TRBV27

CDR3 protein: CGLYGTYPSYEQYF
CDR3 DNA: TGCGGCCTCTACGGGACTTACCCCTCCTACGAGCAGTACTTC
CDR3 length: 14
D gene: -
J gene: TRBJ2-7
clone size: many
V gene: TRBV20-1

CDR3 protein: CASSPILRTGSNQPQHF
CDR3 DNA: TGTGCCAGCAGCCCGATTCTTAGGACTGGCAGCAATCAGCCCCAGCATTTT
CDR3 length: 17
D gene: -
J gene: TRBJ1-5
clone size: many
V gene: TRBV7-3

CDR3 protein: CSVGEGVNSPLHF
CDR3 DNA: TGCAGCGTTGGGGAGGGGGTCAATTCACCCCTCCACTTT
CDR3 length: 13
D gene: -
J gene: TRBJ1-6
clone size: -
V gene: TRBV29-1

CDR3 protein: CASSTRTGKDTEAFF
CDR3 DNA: TGTGCCAGCAGCACACGGACAGGGAAGGACACTGAAGCTTTCTTT
CDR3 length: 15
D gene: TRBD1
J gene: TRBJ1-1
clone size: few
V gene: TRBV9

CDR3 protein: CSARGATSLSSGVYF
CDR3 DNA: TGCAGTGCTAGAGGGGCTACTAGTCTCTCCTCCGGTGTGTACTTC
CDR3 length: 15
D gene: -
J gene: TRBJ2-7
clone size: -
V gene: TRBV20-1

CDR3 protein: CASSFRLAGYTQYF
CDR3 DNA: TGTGCCAGCAGTTTTCGACTAGCGGGATATACGCAGTATTTT
CDR3 length: 14
D gene: TRBD2
J gene: TRBJ2-3
clone size: many
V gene: TRBV6-5

CDR3 protein: CASSLRTGESEQYF
CDR3 DNA: TGCGCCAGCAGCTTAAGGACAGGGGAGAGCGAGCAGTACTTC
CDR3 length: 14
D gene: TRBD1
J gene: TRBJ2-7
clone size: -
V gene: TRBV5-1

CDR3 protein: CASSSQFGGTEAFF
CDR3 DNA: TGTGCCAGCAGTTCCCAATTTGGGGGTACTGAAGCTTTCTTT
CDR3 length: 14
D gene: -
J gene: TRBJ1-1
clone size: -
V gene: TRBV27

CDR3 protein: CASSSQGLRPSGRPYEQYF
CDR3 DNA: TGTGCCAGCAGTTCTCAGGGTCTCCGACCTAGCGGGAGGCCCTACGAGCAGTACTTC
CDR3 length: 19
D gene: TRBD2
J gene: TRBJ2-7
clone size: many
V gene: TRBV12-3/TRBV12-4